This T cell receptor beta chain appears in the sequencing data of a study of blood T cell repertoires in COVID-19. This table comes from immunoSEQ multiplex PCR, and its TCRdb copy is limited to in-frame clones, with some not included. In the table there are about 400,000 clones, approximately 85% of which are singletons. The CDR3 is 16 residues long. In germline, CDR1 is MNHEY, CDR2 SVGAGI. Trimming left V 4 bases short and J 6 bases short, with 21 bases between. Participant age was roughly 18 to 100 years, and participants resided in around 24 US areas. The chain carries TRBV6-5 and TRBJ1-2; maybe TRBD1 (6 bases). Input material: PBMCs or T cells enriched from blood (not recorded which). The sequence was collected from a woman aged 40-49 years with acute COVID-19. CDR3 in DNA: TGTGCCAGCAGTTTCACCTCGGAGGGGGGGCGTCATGGCTACACCTTC. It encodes CASSFTSEGGRHGYTF.